This record looks at one T cell receptor beta chain sequence and its context. Its antigen is unidentified. Generated by immunoSEQ multiplex PCR, the TCRdb table keeps only in-frame clones and is missing some. Of roughly 150,000 clones in the sample, over 90% were seen once. The entry originates in a study of cytomegalovirus exposure and HLA in healthy donors. Regarding the study as a whole: The TCR clusters that emerged in the first cohort tended, a later analysis found, to co-occur in the roughly 110 validation repertoires. Under in vitro conditions, a few CMV-associated chains were confirmed as specific for CMV antigens. A list of 150 or so TCR beta chains associated with cytomegalovirus was given.

Per germline, CDR1 MNHEY and CDR2 SMNVEV (reference sequence). Unmatched junction bases numbered 13, after V lost 5 bases and J lost 6 bases. CDR3 length: 16 residues. The source material was PBMCs. The rearrangement joins TRBV27 to TRBJ1-1; TRBD1 matches at 9 bases. The clonotype comes from a man younger than 35 in good health and CMV-seropositive. The chain's CDR3 is CASSAIKGQGLSEAFF. In DNA, the CDR3 is TGTGCCAGCAGTGCTATTAAGGGACAGGGACTTTCTGAAGCTTTCTTT.